The 3 T cell receptor beta chains below were found in one sample sequenced in a study of T cell changes during pregnancy in multiple sclerosis. The data were produced by immunoSEQ multiplex PCR, yet TCRdb's version contains in-frame clones alone and is incomplete. This table has about 44,000 clones, roughly 87% appearing once. The sample consisted of CD4+ T cells from peripheral blood mononuclear cells, taken after pregnancy. Receptors originate from a female donor with multiple sclerosis, enrolled in a pregnancy study.

This clone appeared once. The CDR3 here is CATMVGGAGRNTEAFF. CDR3 DNA: TGTGCCACTATGGTAGGGGGCGCAGGAAGGAACACTGAAGCTTTCTTT. The genes are TRBV6-6 and TRBJ1-1; TRBD1 matches at 7 bases. Germline V gives CDR1 MNHNY, CDR2 SVGAGI (reference sequence). The V gene end was trimmed by 10 bases and the J gene end by 1 base; junction bases not matched to a gene: 15. The CDR3 runs to 16 residues.

The rearrangement joins TRBV5-1 to TRBJ1-6; 9 bases map to TRBD1. V trimming: 4 bases; J trimming: 7 bases; junction bases outside the gene matches: 3. The CDR3 covers 14 residues. Germline V gene sequence: CDR1 SGHRS, CDR2 YFSETQ. The DNA for the CDR3 is TGCGCCAGCAGCCCGACAGGGGGGAATTCACCCCTCCACTTT. Its protein product is CASSPTGGNSPLHF.

V and J are TRBV20-1 and TRBJ2-7; a weak D match, TRBD1 (6 bases). Germline V gene lookup returns CDR1 DFQATT and CDR2 SNEGSKA (reference sequence). The CDR3 extends over 11 amino acids. The V and J ends lost 6 bases and 3 bases respectively, with 9 bases between them. The DNA of the CDR3 is TGCAGTGCCCTACAGGGCTACGAGCAGTACTTC. Protein product: CSALQGYEQYF.